This T cell receptor beta chain was observed in a study of vaccination and CD4 T cells after COVID-19. This clonotype was counted a few times. Its antigen is unknown. Germline V lookup: CDR1 MNHEY, CDR2 SMNVEV (reference sequence). V lost 5 bases and J 1 base, leaving 15 bases between the germline ends. This CDR3 is built from 17 residues. Cultured CD4+ T cells had their DNA profiled by the Oncomine TCR Beta short-read assay. It was cultured CD4+ T cells from which genomic DNA was extracted. MiXCR, applied by TCRdb to the PCR reads, yields one record per CDR3 protein. The sample carries about 6,900 distinct CDR3 sequences, around 34% recorded once. Regarding treatment: roughly ten-day PBMC culture with coronavirus spike peptide pools or control peptides (ViraFEST assay). One should note that the unexposed donor's CD4+ T cells were collected before the COVID-19 pandemic (2011-2018). ViraFEST used peptide pools to expand antigen-specific T cells and subsequently sequenced their TCRs. IL-2 at around 10 IU/ml and peptide pools at 10 ug/ml were added to PBMCs cultured at about 2 million per well.

The receptor comes from a human donor in good health. Sequencing was carried out using CD4+ T cells from blood, cultured in vitro. The rearrangement uses TRBV27 and TRBJ2-6, with no clear D. The CDR3 is CASSEFGKLSGANVLTF. CDR3 nucleotide sequence: TGTGCCAGCAGTGAGTTTGGGAAACTATCTGGGGCCAACGTCCTGACTTTC.